This T cell receptor beta chain was sequenced in a study of technical replicates of blood from a handful of donors. Sequencing used immunoSEQ multiplex PCR; TCRdb keeps in-frame clones, though not all of them. The sample carries some 98,000 clones, roughly 95% recorded once. Unmatched junction bases numbered 11, after V lost 3 bases and J lost 4 bases. The CDR3 spans 16 residues. The germline V gene encodes CDR1 KGHSH and CDR2 LQKENI. This TCR was recovered from a human donor in good health. Sequenced: T cells isolated from PBMCs. V and J are TRBV18 and TRBJ1-2, with TRBD1 identical over 7 bases. The CDR3 DNA is TGTGCCAGCTCACCTGGCTTTAGGGACAGCCTCTATGGCTACACCTTC. It is translated as CASSPGFRDSLYGYTF.